These 27 T cell receptor beta chains originate from one sample sequenced in a study of T cell responses to AZD1222 COVID-19 vaccine. TCRdb's copy holds only in-frame clones and misses some; the assay was immunoSEQ multiplex PCR. The sample records 200,000 to 300,000 clones, 85% to 95% being singletons. The source material was peripheral blood, sampled on day 0 of AZD1222 vaccination. These TCRs come from an adult in good health.

The chain is built from TRBV19 and TRBJ1-1; 7 bases fit TRBD1. The V gene's germline CDR1 is LNHDA and CDR2 SQIVND (reference sequence). The CDR3 contains 14 residues. V was pared by 7 bases and J by 0 bases, with 5 bases of the junction left unmatched. CDR3 loop: CASKGQHMNTEAFF. In DNA, the CDR3 is TGTGCCAGTAAGGGACAGCACATGAACACTGAAGCTTTCTTT.

The rearrangement uses TRBV28 and TRBJ1-4; D is unclear. The CDR3 runs to 13 residues. V was clipped by 3 bases and J by 5 bases, with 7 bases between them. The germline gives CDR1 MDHEN, CDR2 SYDVKM. CDR3 residues: CASSFLYNEKLFF. Here the CDR3 DNA reads TGTGCCAGCAGTTTCTTATACAATGAAAAACTGTTTTTT.

This chain uses TRBV29-1 with TRBJ2-3; 7 bases map to TRBD1. V was pared by 0 bases and J by 5 bases, with 11 bases of the junction left unmatched. The CDR3 length is 16 residues. Germline assignment: CDR1 SQVTM and CDR2 ANQGSEA. CDR3 coding DNA: TGCAGCGTTGAAGAGGCCCGCGACAGGGCGGGAGATACGCAGTATTTT. This sequence encodes CSVEEARDRAGDTQYF.

The V gene is TRBV7-9, the J gene TRBJ1-4; 7 bases map to TRBD1. With 1 base clipped from V and 7 bases from J, the junction kept 6 bases outside the gene matches. Germline lookup yields CDR1 SEHNR and CDR2 FQNEAQ (reference sequence). This CDR3 spans 15 amino acids. DNA of the CDR3: TGTGCCAGCAGCTTAGATGGGGCAGGGGGTGAAAAACTGTTTTTT. Amino acid sequence: CASSLDGAGGEKLFF. Using reference TRBV7-9 and TRBJ1-4 for the parts outside the CDR3, the full variable domain is DTGVSQNPRHKITKRGQNVTFRCDPISEHNRLYWYRQTLGQGPEFLTYFQNEAQLEKSRLLSDRFSAERPKGSFSTLEIQRTEQGDSAMYLCASSLDGAGGEKLFFGSGTQLSVL.

The chain uses TRBV11-1 and TRBJ2-7; D possibly corresponds to TRBD2 (6 bases). Germline CDR1 SGHAT, CDR2 FQDESV (reference sequence). This CDR3 region has 13 residues. Between the trimmed V and J ends, which lost 2 bases and 7 bases, there was a span of 12 bases. The CDR3 sequence is CASSLPGLGEQYF. The CDR3 DNA sequence: TGTGCCAGCAGCTTACCGGGACTGGGGGAGCAGTACTTC.

V and J are TRBV19 and TRBJ2-5; 7 bases agree with TRBD1. The CDR3 is 14 residues long. The germline V gene has CDR1 LNHDA and CDR2 SQIVND (reference sequence). V gave up 3 bases and J gave up 5 bases; unmatched junction bases: 6. The CDR3 DNA reads TGTGCCAGTAGTATGACAGGGCCTCGGGAGACCCAGTACTTC. This sequence encodes CASSMTGPRETQYF.

The chain couples TRBV10-3 to TRBJ1-3; 7 bases fit TRBD1. The CDR3 spans 15 residues. Trimming at V came to 6 bases and at J to 4 bases, leaving 9 bases not matched to a gene. The V gene's germline CDR1 is ENHRY and CDR2 SYGVKD. The DNA for the CDR3 is TGTGCCATCAGCCCCGGGACAGTATCCGGAAACACCATATATTTT. This sequence encodes CAISPGTVSGNTIYF.

The DNA for the CDR3 is TGTGCCAGTAGTATCAGGACAGGGAGATTCTACGAGCAGTACTTC. Translated: CASSIRTGRFYEQYF. This chain joins TRBV19 and TRBJ2-7; 8 bases are shared with TRBD1. J lost 3 bases, V lost 3 bases, and 7 bases had no gene match. This CDR3 spans 15 amino acids. The germline CDR1 and CDR2 sequences are LNHDA and SQIVND (reference sequence). The full variable domain, completed using reference TRBV19 and TRBJ2-7, is DGGITQSPKYLFRKEGQNVTLSCEQNLNHDAMYWYRQDPGQGLRLIYYSQIVNDFQKGDIAEGYSVSREKKESFPLTVTSAQKNPTAFYLCASSIRTGRFYEQYFGPGTRLTVT.

The chain couples TRBV18 to TRBJ2-2; D uncertain. Germline V lookup: CDR1 KGHSH, CDR2 LQKENI. This CDR3 region has 13 residues. Trimming took off 6 bases at V and 5 bases at J, with 10 bases between the two ends. CDR3 DNA: TGTGCCAGCTCGCCTATGGGTACCGGGGAGCTGTTTTTT. Translating gives CASSPMGTGELFF.

This sequence joins TRBV5-6 and TRBJ2-7; TRBD1 might be the D (6 bases). V was clipped by 2 bases and J by 7 bases, with 19 bases between them. The germline CDR1 and CDR2 sequences are SGHDT and YYEEEE. The CDR3 spans 15 residues. The CDR3 bases are TGTGCCAGCAGCTTACTCCAGGGGAGAATTTGGGAGCAGTACTTC. Translation gives CASSLLQGRIWEQYF.

The chain has TRBV18 and TRBJ2-7; 10 bases match TRBD1. The junction had 5 bases not matched to a gene; V was cut back by 2 bases and J by 4 bases. The CDR3 loop spans 15 amino acids. Germline lookup yields CDR1 KGHSH and CDR2 LQKENI. The CDR3 is CASSPGTGAGYEQYF. The CDR3 nucleotides read TGTGCCAGCTCACCAGGGACAGGGGCTGGTTACGAGCAGTACTTC.

The chain is built from TRBV7-3 and TRBJ2-7; D is uncertain. The CDR3 runs 11 residues. CDR1 SGHTA and CDR2 FQGTGA come from the germline V gene. The germline V and J ends were trimmed by 3 bases and 4 bases, with 4 bases remaining between them. This chain's CDR3 is CASSLVYEQYF. The CDR3 DNA reads TGTGCCAGCAGCTTGGTGTACGAGCAGTACTTC.

The V gene is TRBV6-1, the J gene TRBJ2-6; a possible D gene is TRBD1 (5 bases). CDR3 length equals 14 residues. Trimming pared 6 bases from V and 1 base from J, leaving 7 bases between. Germline loops: CDR1 MNHNS, CDR2 SASEGT. For the CDR3, the DNA is TGTGCCAGCAGGACAGAGTCTGGGGCCAACGTCCTGACTTTC. Protein product: CASRTESGANVLTF.

V gene TRBV7-9 combines with J gene TRBJ2-1; D is unclear. The V end was cut by 5 bases, the J end by 6 bases, with 5 bases between. Germline CDR1 reads SEHNR; CDR2 reads FQNEAQ (reference sequence). CDR3 size: 11 residues. CDR3 sequence (DNA): TGTGCCAGCAGCCTCGCCAATGAGCAGTTCTTC. Amino acids: CASSLANEQFF.

The CDR3 protein is CASTLNAGGGWGYGYTF. The CDR3 DNA reads as TGTGCCAGCACTCTAAATGCAGGGGGCGGGTGGGGCTATGGCTACACCTTC. The chain joins TRBV28 to TRBJ1-2; 8 bases map to TRBD1. This CDR3 is 17 amino acids long. Looked up from germline, CDR1 is MDHEN and CDR2 is SYDVKM. V trimming: 7 bases; J trimming: 4 bases; junction bases outside the gene matches: 17.

The chain uses TRBV10-3 and TRBJ2-7; D may be TRBD2 (6 bases). There are 14 residues in the CDR3. Per germline, CDR1 ENHRY and CDR2 SYGVKD. Trimming cost V 2 bases and J 0 bases, with 8 bases left between them. For the CDR3, the DNA is TGTGCCATCAGTGAGGCGGGAAGCTCCTACGAGCAGTACTTC. Translated, it gives CAISEAGSSYEQYF.

The chain recombines TRBV6-1 with TRBJ1-1, with no clear D. This CDR3 comprises 15 residues. Trimming took 0 bases from V and 4 from J, leaving 12 bases between them. The germline gives CDR1 MNHNS, CDR2 SASEGT. CDR3 nucleotide sequence: TGTGCCAGCAGTGAAGCGCTTCTGCGGGGCACTGAAGCTTTCTTT. It encodes CASSEALLRGTEAFF.

The chain combines TRBV5-1 with TRBJ2-7; D gene uncertain. The CDR3 sequence is 13 residues long. Per the germline V gene, CDR1 is SGHRS and CDR2 is YFSETQ. V lost 0 bases and J 2 bases, leaving 6 bases between the germline ends. CDR3 sequence: CASSLVAPYEQYF. CDR3 sequence (DNA): TGCGCCAGCAGCTTGGTGGCCCCCTACGAGCAGTACTTC.

As for this clone: One end of the junction is discordant with germline, which a read error may explain. The chain uses TRBV18 and TRBJ1-1; D may be TRBD1 (5 bases). The CDR3 extends over 14 amino acids. Germline V gene lookup returns CDR1 KGHSH and CDR2 LQKENI. The chain's CDR3 is CASSPGTGNAEAFF. CDR3 bases: TGTGCCAGCTCACCCGGGACGGGGAACGCTGAAGCTTTCTTT.

V and J are TRBV13 and TRBJ2-1, with TRBD1 matching over 9 bases. The CDR3 covers 15 residues. Trimming took 3 bases from V and 6 from J; bases not matched to a gene: 6. From germline, CDR1 is PRHDT and CDR2 FYEKMQ (reference sequence). The CDR3 loop reads CASSFTGGAGNEQFF. CDR3 DNA: TGTGCCAGCAGCTTCACAGGGGGCGCTGGCAATGAGCAGTTCTTC.

The chain has TRBV27 and TRBJ2-2; perhaps D is TRBD1 or TRBD2 (5 bases each). Trimming took 5 bases from V and 3 from J, leaving 13 bases between them. Per the germline V gene, CDR1 is MNHEY and CDR2 is SMNVEV (reference sequence). The CDR3 extends over 15 amino acids. The CDR3 region has the DNA TGTGCCAGCAGTGTGACAGCGGCCCACACCGGGGAGCTGTTTTTT. Protein: CASSVTAAHTGELFF.

The chain recombines TRBV27 with TRBJ2-7; 10 bases are a match to TRBD2. The CDR3 length is 15 residues. Germline V gives CDR1 MNHEY, CDR2 SMNVEV (reference sequence). Trimming took 3 bases from V and 1 from J; bases not matched to a gene: 3. The CDR3 region has the DNA TGTGCCAGCAGTTTCAGGACTAGCGGATCCTACGAGCAGTACTTC. Its translation is CASSFRTSGSYEQYF.

This clone was recorded once. This chain links TRBV28 with TRBJ2-7, with D hard to call. Germline V gene sequence: CDR1 MDHEN, CDR2 SYDVKM. There are 15 residues in the CDR3. Trimming removed 5 bases from V and 3 bases from J, with 17 bases in between. The CDR3 DNA reads TGTGCCAGCAGTCTCCTCATCGAAGGCGTCTACGAGCAGTACTTC. Translated, it gives CASSLLIEGVYEQYF.

This chain connects TRBV2 to TRBJ2-3, with D possibly being TRBD1 (6 bases). The ends were cut back, 1 base at V and 1 base at J, with 6 bases in the middle. This CDR3 contains 14 residues. Germline CDR1 SNHLY, CDR2 FYNNEI. The CDR3 protein is CASSEEGGTDTQYF. CDR3 sequence (DNA): TGTGCCAGCAGTGAAGAGGGGGGCACAGATACGCAGTATTTT.

This chain uses TRBV4-2 with TRBJ1-1; tentative D call: TRBD1 (6 bases). CDR3 length: 13 residues. Germline lookup yields CDR1 LGHNA and CDR2 YNFKEQ. V was clipped by 2 bases and J by 7 bases, with 11 bases between them. This chain's CDR3 is CASSQYRVSEAFF. CDR3 in DNA: TGTGCCAGCAGCCAATACAGGGTCAGTGAAGCTTTCTTT.

Points on this clone: Other DNA sequences from this sample encode an identical CDR3 as well. The chain employs TRBV19 and TRBJ1-5; D might be TRBD1 (6 bases). Germline V gives CDR1 LNHDA, CDR2 SQIVND (reference sequence). V lost 3 bases and J 4 bases, leaving 10 bases between the germline ends. The CDR3 is 14 amino acids. The CDR3 is CASSMVGGNQPQHF. The CDR3 DNA reads as TGTGCCAGTAGTATGGTAGGGGGAAATCAGCCCCAGCATTTT.

This clone appeared a single time. The chain couples TRBV6-5 to TRBJ2-1; 9 bases line up with TRBD2. CDR1 is MNHEY, CDR2 SVGAGI, per germline. The junction had 5 bases not matched to a gene; V was cut back by 6 bases and J by 8 bases. The CDR3 covers 13 residues. CDR3 DNA: TGTGCCAGCAGAGCTAGCGGGGATGATGAGCAGTTCTTC. It encodes CASRASGDDEQFF.